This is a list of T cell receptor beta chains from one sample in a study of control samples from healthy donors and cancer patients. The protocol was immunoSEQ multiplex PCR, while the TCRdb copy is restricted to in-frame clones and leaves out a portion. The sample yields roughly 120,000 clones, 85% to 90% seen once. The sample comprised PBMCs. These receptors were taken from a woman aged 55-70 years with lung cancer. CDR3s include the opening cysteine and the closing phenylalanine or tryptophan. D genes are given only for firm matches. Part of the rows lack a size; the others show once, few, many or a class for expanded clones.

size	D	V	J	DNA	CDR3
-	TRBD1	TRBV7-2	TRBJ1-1	TGTGCCAGCAGCTTAGGGTCAGGGGGTATGAACACTGAAGCTTTCTTT	CASSLGSGGMNTEAFF
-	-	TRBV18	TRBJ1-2	TGTGCCAGCTCACCATCTACAGCTCCTAACTATGGCTACACCTTC	CASSPSTAPNYGYTF
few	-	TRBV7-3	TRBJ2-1	TGTGCCAGCAGCTTAGGTCCCGAGCGGCGTAGTGAGCAGTTCTTC	CASSLGPERRSEQFF
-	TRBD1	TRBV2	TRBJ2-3	TGTGCCAGCCGGGACAGGGGAGACGACACAGATACGCAGTATTTT	CASRDRGDDTDTQYF
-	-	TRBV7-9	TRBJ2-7	TGTGCCAGCAGCATCTACAGTGGGAAGGGCGAGCAGTACTTC	CASSIYSGKGEQYF
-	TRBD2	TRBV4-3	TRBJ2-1	TGCGCCAGCAGCCAAGACTCGGGGGGGTCGTACAATGAGCAGTTCTTC	CASSQDSGGSYNEQFF
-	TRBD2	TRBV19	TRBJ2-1	TGTGCCAGTAGTATCGTTAGCGGGGCCCCCTACAATGAGCAGTTCTTC	CASSIVSGAPYNEQFF
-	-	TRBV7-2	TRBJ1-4	TGTGCCAGCAGCTTCCAGGGGACAACTAATGAAAAACTGTTTTTT	CASSFQGTTNEKLFF
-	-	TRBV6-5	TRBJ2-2	TGTGCCAGCAGGGGGAACAGGGACTCCGGGGAGCTGTTTTTT	CASRGNRDSGELFF
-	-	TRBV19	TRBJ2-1	TGTGCCAGTAGACCTCAGGCGGGGATTTACAATGAGCAGTTCTTC	CASRPQAGIYNEQFF
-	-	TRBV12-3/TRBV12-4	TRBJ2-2	TGTGCCAGCAGTTTAAGAAACACCGGGGAGCTGTTTTTT	CASSLRNTGELFF
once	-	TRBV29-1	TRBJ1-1	TGCAGCGCCGGGGGGGGTGGCAGAGGGGACACTAATGAAGCTTTCTTT	CSAGGGGRGDTNEAFF
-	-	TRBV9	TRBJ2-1	TGTGCCAGCAGCGTAGGGACAGTGTACAATGAGCAGTTCTTC	CASSVGTVYNEQFF
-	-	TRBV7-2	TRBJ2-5	TGTGCCAGCAGCTTAGATGCGGGGTGGGAAGAGACCCAGTACTTC	CASSLDAGWEETQYF
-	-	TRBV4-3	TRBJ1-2	TGCGCCAGCAGCCAAGACGGCTATGGCTACACCTTC	CASSQDGYGYTF
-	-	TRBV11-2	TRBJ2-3	TGTGCCAGCAGCGTCTCTCCCAGCACAGATACGCAGTATTTT	CASSVSPSTDTQYF
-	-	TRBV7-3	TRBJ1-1	TGTGCCAGCAGCTCCCTCAGGAACACTGAAGCTTTCTTT	CASSSLRNTEAFF
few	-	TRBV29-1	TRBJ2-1	TGCAGCGTTGGGACGGGAGTCGAGCAGGCGTTCTTC	CSVGTGVEQAFF
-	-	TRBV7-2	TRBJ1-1	TGTGCCAGCAGCTTATTGCCCGGGATCGGCACTGAAGCTTTCTTT	CASSLLPGIGTEAFF
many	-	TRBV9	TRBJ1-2	TGTGCCAGCAGCCCGAGGACCATTAACTATGGCTACACCTTC	CASSPRTINYGYTF
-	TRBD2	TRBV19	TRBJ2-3	TGTGCCAGTAGTTTGGGGTCTGGACTAGCGGGGGCCAGCACAGATACGCAGTATTTT	CASSLGSGLAGASTDTQYF
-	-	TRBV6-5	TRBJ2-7	TGTGCCAGCACCGAAGGGAGGCGGGCCTCCTACGAGCAGTACTTC	CASTEGRRASYEQYF
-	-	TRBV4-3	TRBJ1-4	TGCGCCAGCAGCCAAGATTCGGGAGGGGGGGAAAAACTGTTTTTT	CASSQDSGGGEKLFF
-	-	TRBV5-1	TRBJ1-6	TGCGCCAGCAGCCGCAGGGGAGTAGATTCACCCCTCCACTTT	CASSRRGVDSPLHF
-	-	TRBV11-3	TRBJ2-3	TGTGCCAGCAGCTTATGGCTTGGGAGCGCTACTGCGACAGATACGCAGTATTTT	CASSLWLGSATATDTQYF
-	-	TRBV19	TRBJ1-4	TGTGCCAGTAGTTTGGACAGTCATGAAAAACTGTTTTTT	CASSLDSHEKLFF
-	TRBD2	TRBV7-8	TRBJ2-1	TGTGCCAGCAGCTTAGGACGACTAGCGGGGGGAGATGAGCAGTTCTTC	CASSLGRLAGGDEQFF
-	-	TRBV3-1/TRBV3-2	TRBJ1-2	TGTGCCAGCAGCCAACCGACAGGCCTCTACACCTTC	CASSQPTGLYTF
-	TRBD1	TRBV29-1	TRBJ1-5	TGCGCGACAGGGGGCCTCAATCAGCCCCAGCATTTT	CATGGLNQPQHF